The TCR beta chain described here comes from a study of blood T cell repertoires in COVID-19. Looking at the study overall: Italy, Spain and the United States were the sources of the convalescent and acute COVID-19 samples. PBMCs, B-cell-depleted T cells, or T cells provided the cDNA or gDNA that made up the material.

This clone was seen more than once but under ten times. V dropped 1 base and J dropped 0 bases, with 12 bases sitting between them. The CDR3 length is 16 residues. CDR1 and CDR2 from the germline V gene are MGHRA and YSYEKL. Authors' processing steps: Reference gene primer amplification yielded estimated nucleated cell counts. Sequencing used immunoSEQ multiplex PCR; TCRdb keeps in-frame clones, though not all of them. V, J and clone size are taken as reported in that table, and D and trimming were inferred from the DNA itself. The table records around 160,000 clones, almost 85% of them present only once.

The chain couples TRBV4-1 to TRBJ1-2; no clear D. The sequence was obtained from a human donor with acute or convalescent COVID-19. The donor label of this sample is uncertain. What was sequenced was peripheral blood. The CDR3 DNA reads TGCGCCAGCAGCCAAGGGGTCGGGAGTTCTAACTATGGCTACACCTTC. Translation: CASSQGVGSSNYGYTF.